Listed below are T cell receptor beta chains from one sample, sequenced in a study of blood T cell repertoires in COVID-19. This table comes from immunoSEQ multiplex PCR, and its TCRdb copy is limited to in-frame clones, with some not included. The data show roughly 150,000 clones, around 90% seen once. Sequenced input: peripheral blood. These receptors all stem from a man in his sixties with acute or convalescent COVID-19. Both conserved end residues are trimmed from each CDR3. Each record gives: CDR3 protein, J gene, V gene.

ASSTRTGGYT,TRBJ1-2,TRBV27
ASSAQGALNTEAF,TRBJ1-1,TRBV9
ASSYRERAYEQY,TRBJ2-7,TRBV9
ASSSGWSGGLVFNEQF,TRBJ2-1,TRBV5-6
ASSLYRGGTGYGYT,TRBJ1-2,TRBV5-1
AKEARGEYNEQF,TRBJ2-1,TRBV30
ASSQGSGAYGYT,TRBJ1-2,TRBV11-1
ASSSGYGQPQH,TRBJ1-5,TRBV18
ASIQGLRGYT,TRBJ1-2,TRBV6-6
AWSPRGVTVYQAQH,TRBJ1-5,TRBV30
ASSRTSLFGYT,TRBJ1-2,TRBV6-2/TRBV6-3
ASSDGTSGGQETQY,TRBJ2-5,TRBV9
ASSLGGDRLNYGYT,TRBJ1-2,TRBV3-1/TRBV3-2
ASSKMTGLNEKLF,TRBJ1-4,TRBV7-8
ASKLTEGLRGYT,TRBJ1-2,TRBV27
ASSLSGSYNEQF,TRBJ2-1,TRBV5-6
ASSYSFREASNEQF,TRBJ2-1,TRBV6-7
ASSLYLGAPGNTIY,TRBJ1-3,TRBV5-6
ASSRGSGGAGTDTQY,TRBJ2-3,TRBV4-2
ASSHSTGRSSGANVLT,TRBJ2-6,TRBV4-1
ASSYSIQDQYGTIY,TRBJ1-3,TRBV6-2/TRBV6-3
ASSLQGLNNEQF,TRBJ2-1,TRBV9
ASDSSGQGNYGYT,TRBJ1-2,TRBV4-1
ASSLSGVLNTEAF,TRBJ1-1,TRBV5-1
ASSEALRGRLTGELF,TRBJ2-2,TRBV2
ASSYAGYEQY,TRBJ2-7,TRBV6-6
ATSTGLAGGRNTQY,TRBJ2-3,TRBV15
ASSLVGRDDSPLH,TRBJ1-6,TRBV5-1
ASGAPTSDTGELF,TRBJ2-2,TRBV5-6
ASKPDRGTEAF,TRBJ1-1,TRBV2
ATRLKQYTGELF,TRBJ2-2,TRBV6-5
ASSLTGGQGNEQY,TRBJ2-7,TRBV7-8
ASSPEGGQHSGNTIY,TRBJ1-3,TRBV4-2
ASSPAAGRGKYYGYT,TRBJ1-2,TRBV5-1
ASSPRVAGGTEAF,TRBJ1-1,TRBV9
ASSRSGTSGGPNTGELF,TRBJ2-2,TRBV4-2
ASSLGGLAGGQDTQY,TRBJ2-3,TRBV5-5
ASSIRETTNEKLF,TRBJ1-4,TRBV2
ASNLWGLGTGELF,TRBJ2-2,TRBV7-2
ASSLNRNQPQH,TRBJ1-5,TRBV5-1
ASSRLPGGTYNEQF,TRBJ2-1,TRBV7-8
ASSLEQGGVAEAF,TRBJ1-1,TRBV5-8